These T cell receptor beta chains were read from a single sample in a study of blood T cell repertoires in COVID-19. Repertoires were generated with immunoSEQ multiplex PCR, while TCRdb's copy carries only in-frame clones and drops some. Counted here are 75,000 to 100,000 clones, about 84% occurring once; the ten biggest clones make up about 4.5%. The sequenced sample consisted of peripheral blood. Every receptor here comes from a man aged 55 to 70 with acute or convalescent COVID-19. CDR3s include the opening cysteine and the closing phenylalanine or tryptophan. Fields, in order: CDR3 length, clone size, D gene, V gene, J gene, CDR3 DNA, CDR3 protein. D genes are given only for firm matches. Some rows have no size entry. The others give once, few or many, or a class for an expanded clone.

19	-	TRBD2	TRBV24-1	TRBJ2-2	TGTGCCACCAGTGATTCGTCCGGGACTAGCGGCCGCGACACCGGGGAGCTGTTTTTT	CATSDSSGTSGRDTGELFF
12	-	TRBD1	TRBV29-1	TRBJ1-2	TGCAGCGCGAGGGGGCCTGGCTATGGCTACACCTTC	CSARGPGYGYTF
13	-	TRBD1	TRBV24-1	TRBJ2-3	TGTGCCACCCGGCGGACAGGGACAGATACGCAGTATTTT	CATRRTGTDTQYF
15	-	TRBD1	TRBV29-1	TRBJ2-3	TGCAGCGTAGCTGGGACAGGGGGCTTCACAGATACGCAGTATTTT	CSVAGTGGFTDTQYF
15	-	-	TRBV5-4	TRBJ1-2	TGTGCCAGCAGGTCGGCTGGCAGGGCGGACTATGGCTACACCTTC	CASRSAGRADYGYTF
16	few	-	TRBV4-1	TRBJ1-4	TGCGCCAGCAGCCCCTATGGCAGGGCGGAGGGGGAAAAACTGTTTTTT	CASSPYGRAEGEKLFF
14	few	-	TRBV30	TRBJ2-2	TGTGCCTGGAGAAGGTCAGGGGCGGCGGGGGAGCTGTTTTTT	CAWRRSGAAGELFF
15	few	-	TRBV3-1/TRBV3-2	TRBJ2-3	TGTGCCAGCAGTAGACACCTAGGGGGCACAGATACGCAGTATTTT	CASSRHLGGTDTQYF
17	once	-	TRBV18	TRBJ2-6	TGTGCCAGCTCACCACCGACAGCGCGCTCTGGGGCCAACGTCCTGACTTTC	CASSPPTARSGANVLTF
16	-	-	TRBV7-3	TRBJ2-2	TGTGCCAGCAGCCTTAGCCGGGGGCAGGGGGCCGGGGAGCTGTTTTTT	CASSLSRGQGAGELFF
14	-	-	TRBV18	TRBJ1-2	TGTGCCAGCTCACCCGAGGGAACGGGCTATGGCTACACCTTC	CASSPEGTGYGYTF
14	-	-	TRBV30	TRBJ2-3	TGTGCCACCTTATACAGGGCCGCGGGTGATACGCAGTATTTT	CATLYRAAGDTQYF
14	-	-	TRBV5-1	TRBJ1-5	TGCGCCAGCAGCTTGGCCCAGGGGAGTCAGCCCCAGCATTTT	CASSLAQGSQPQHF
15	few	TRBD1	TRBV18	TRBJ2-5	TGTGCCAGCTCACCTGGGACAGGGTTCCAAGAGACCCAGTACTTC	CASSPGTGFQETQYF
15	few	TRBD1	TRBV27	TRBJ2-7	TGTGCCAGCAGATATAGACAGGGCCAAGGGTACGAGCAGTACTTC	CASRYRQGQGYEQYF
14	-	-	TRBV7-2	TRBJ2-2	TGTGCCAGCAGCTTTGGCTCCGGGTCCGGGGAGCTGTTTTTT	CASSFGSGSGELFF
13	-	-	TRBV4-2	TRBJ2-4	TGTGCCAGCGGAAACAGGGGAGGAGACATTCAGTACTTC	CASGNRGGDIQYF
15	-	TRBD2	TRBV3-1/TRBV3-2	TRBJ2-2	TGTGCCAGCAATGCGGGGGAAACAAGGGGCGGGGAGCTGTTTTTT	CASNAGETRGGELFF
15	-	TRBD1	TRBV27	TRBJ1-6	TGTGCCAGCAGTGAAACGGGACAGGGGCGTTCACCCCTCCACTTT	CASSETGQGRSPLHF
14	once	-	TRBV6-5	TRBJ2-3	TGTGCCACTAGGGAAAAAGGGGTGGCAGATACGCAGTATTTT	CATREKGVADTQYF
16	-	-	TRBV7-2	TRBJ2-5	TGTGCCAGCAGCTTATCAGGGGCCGCGAGGGGAGAGACCCAGTACTTC	CASSLSGAARGETQYF
15	-	-	TRBV2	TRBJ1-2	TGTGCCAGCAGTGAAGGCAGGGCGTATCGGTATGGCTACACCTTC	CASSEGRAYRYGYTF
13	-	TRBD1	TRBV5-1	TRBJ2-7	TGCGCCAGCAGCCCAGGGACAGCCTACGAGCAGTACTTC	CASSPGTAYEQYF
17	once	-	TRBV3-1/TRBV3-2	TRBJ2-2	TGTGCCAGCAGCCAAGAAGGATGGCAGGGTAACGCCGGGGAGCTGTTTTTT	CASSQEGWQGNAGELFF
15	-	TRBD2	TRBV20-1	TRBJ2-5	TGCAGTGCTAGTACCCTAGCGGGGTACCAAGAGACCCAGTACTTC	CSASTLAGYQETQYF
14	few	-	TRBV2	TRBJ2-2	TGTGCCAGCAGCAAACAGGGTAGGAGCGGGGAGCTGTTTTTT	CASSKQGRSGELFF
17	-	-	TRBV2	TRBJ2-3	TGTGCCAGCAGCGTGGAGGGACGGACCCCAAGCACAGATACGCAGTATTTT	CASSVEGRTPSTDTQYF
11	medium-sized	-	TRBV10-3	TRBJ2-7	TGTGCCAGTAGCCTAGGATACGAGCAGTACTTC	CASSLGYEQYF
16	-	TRBD2	TRBV3-1/TRBV3-2	TRBJ2-7	TGTGCCAGCAGCCAGCAAACTAGCGGGAGTAGGTACGAGCAGTACTTC	CASSQQTSGSRYEQYF
13	-	-	TRBV5-1	TRBJ2-3	TGCGCCAGCCGCCAGCAGGCAACAGATGCGCAGTATTTT	CASRQQATDAQYF
13	-	-	TRBV10-3	TRBJ1-5	TGTGCCATCAGTCTAGGAGGGGATCAGCCCCAGCATTTT	CAISLGGDQPQHF
16	-	TRBD2	TRBV5-6	TRBJ2-3	TGTGCCAGCAGCTTGGCTCTAGCGGGGTCCCTAGATACGCAGTATTTT	CASSLALAGSLDTQYF
14	-	TRBD1	TRBV6-5	TRBJ2-7	TGTGCCAGCAGTTGGACAGGGTTTTCGTCCGAGCAGTACTTC	CASSWTGFSSEQYF
11	-	-	TRBV12-3/TRBV12-4	TRBJ2-3	TGTGCCAGCAGCCCCTCCTCTACGCAGTATTTT	CASSPSSTQYF
18	once	-	TRBV4-3	TRBJ2-1	TGCGCCAGCAGCCAAGGGGGATACGGGAGTACGCCCTACAATGAGCAGTTCTTC	CASSQGGYGSTPYNEQFF
13	-	-	TRBV30	TRBJ2-7	TGTGCCTGGAGCCTGGAGTTATCCTACGAGCAGTACTTC	CAWSLELSYEQYF
15	-	-	TRBV24-1	TRBJ1-1	TGTGCCACCAGTGATTTCAACAGGGCGAACACTGAAGCTTTCTTT	CATSDFNRANTEAFF
12	-	-	TRBV6-5	TRBJ1-4	TGTGCCAGCAGGGATCCTACACGGGTCACGTTTTTT	CASRDPTRVTFF
13	-	TRBD2	TRBV28	TRBJ2-1	TGTGCCAGCAGCCCTGGGGGGGTCAATGAGCAGTTCTTC	CASSPGGVNEQFF
14	few	-	TRBV10-1	TRBJ2-1	TGCGCCAGCAGTGAGTCGATTGGGAGAAATGAGCAGTTCTTC	CASSESIGRNEQFF
15	once	-	TRBV30	TRBJ1-2	TGTGCCTGGAGTTCGCGCCCGGGGGGGATATATGGCTACACCTTC	CAWSSRPGGIYGYTF
14	-	-	TRBV3-1/TRBV3-2	TRBJ1-1	TGTGCCAGTACGGGACACCTGATGAACACTGAAGCTTTCTTT	CASTGHLMNTEAFF
14	-	TRBD1	TRBV5-6	TRBJ2-7	TGTGCCAGCAGCTTCTGGGACAGGGGTTACGAGCAGTACTTC	CASSFWDRGYEQYF
13	few	-	TRBV10-3	TRBJ1-1	TGTGCCATCAGGACGGAGATGAACACTGAAGCTTTCTTT	CAIRTEMNTEAFF
14	-	-	TRBV6-6	TRBJ1-1	TGTGCCAGCAGTTACAGTTACATGAACACTGAAGCTTTCTTT	CASSYSYMNTEAFF
14	-	TRBD1	TRBV6-5	TRBJ1-1	TGTGCCAGCAGCGGGGGACAGGGGGCCACTGAAGCTTTCTTT	CASSGGQGATEAFF
13	-	-	TRBV24-1	TRBJ2-5	TGTGCCACCAGTGATCCCTCCTTAGAGACCCAGTACTTC	CATSDPSLETQYF
13	-	-	TRBV6-5	TRBJ1-1	TGTGCCAGCAGTTACCCCGGGGGCACTGAAGCTTTCTTT	CASSYPGGTEAFF
18	few	TRBD2	TRBV3-1/TRBV3-2	TRBJ2-3	TGTGCCAGCAGCCAACCGGGGACTAGCGGGGGTAGCACAGATACGCAGTATTTT	CASSQPGTSGGSTDTQYF
17	-	-	TRBV19	TRBJ1-3	TGTGCCAGTAATTCGGTGAACAGATTAATCTCTGGAAACACCATATATTTT	CASNSVNRLISGNTIYF
14	once	-	TRBV6-2/TRBV6-3	TRBJ2-5	TGTGCCAGCAGTTCCAGGGGAGAATCGGAGACCCAGTACTTC	CASSSRGESETQYF
16	-	-	TRBV24-1	TRBJ2-3	TGTGCCACCGCTCGGGGTCTATCCTCTAGCACAGATACGCAGTATTTT	CATARGLSSSTDTQYF
14	-	TRBD1	TRBV29-1	TRBJ2-3	TGCAGCGGTGCCAGGGGGCGGGACACAGATACGCAGTATTTT	CSGARGRDTDTQYF
15	-	TRBD1	TRBV27	TRBJ2-7	TGTGCCAGCAGCCGGACAGGGGGTTTAAGTTACGAGCAGTACTTC	CASSRTGGLSYEQYF